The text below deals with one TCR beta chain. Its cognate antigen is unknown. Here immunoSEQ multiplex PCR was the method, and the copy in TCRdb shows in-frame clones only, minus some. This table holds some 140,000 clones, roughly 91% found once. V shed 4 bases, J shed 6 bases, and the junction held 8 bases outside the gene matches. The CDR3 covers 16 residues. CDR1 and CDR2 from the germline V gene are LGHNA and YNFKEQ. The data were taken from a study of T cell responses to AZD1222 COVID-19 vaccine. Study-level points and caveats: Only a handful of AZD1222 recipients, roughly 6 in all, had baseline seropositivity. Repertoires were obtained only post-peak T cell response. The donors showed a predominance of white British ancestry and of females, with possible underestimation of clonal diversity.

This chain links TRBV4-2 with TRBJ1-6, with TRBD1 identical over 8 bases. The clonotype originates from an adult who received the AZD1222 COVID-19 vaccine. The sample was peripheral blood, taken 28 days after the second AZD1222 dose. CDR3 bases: TGTGCCAGCAGCCTCTATGGACAGGGTGGTAATTCACCCCTCCACTTT. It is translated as CASSLYGQGGNSPLHF.